The T cell receptor beta chain under discussion was sequenced for a study of blood T cell repertoires in COVID-19. This CDR3 region has 14 residues. The junction had 5 bases not matched to a gene; V was cut back by 6 bases and J by 8 bases. From germline, CDR1 is ENHRY and CDR2 SYGVKD. Cohorts were based on clinical histories the participants reported. The repertoire was sequenced with immunoSEQ multiplex PCR; TCRdb's copy has only in-frame clones and lacks some. The data hold about 270,000 clones, with 80% to 90% observed a single time. Sequenced sample: PBMCs or T cells enriched from blood (not recorded which). This receptor was taken from a woman between 18 and 29 years old who had recovered from COVID-19. V is TRBV10-3 and J is TRBJ1-6, with TRBD1 identical over 9 bases. The CDR3 sequence is CAIRGDREDSPLHF. CDR3 sequence (DNA): TGTGCCATCAGGGGGGACAGGGAAGATTCACCCCTCCACTTT.